The T cell receptor beta chain described here comes from a study of post-analysis software for immune sequencing data. This clonotype has ten or more counts. No antigen is known for it. V lost 6 bases and J lost 0, with 12 bases in between. Germline V CDR1 and CDR2: SQVTM, ANQGSEA. This CDR3 comprises 14 residues. Unique molecular identifiers were carried by the TCR beta cDNA libraries. T cells numbering about 0.9 to 11 million yielded roughly 500,000 cDNA molecules. TCRdb fed the PCR reads into MiXCR, producing one record per CDR3 protein. The sample consists of hundreds of thousands of distinct CDR3 sequences, approximately 30% of them appearing once. Study-level findings and limits: Controls had lower frequencies than patients of 4 or 5 TRBV segments, which included TRBV5-6, TRBV5-1 and TRBV20-1. Controls had significantly higher normalized Chao1 diversity than multiple sclerosis patients.

The sequence was obtained from a girl aged 5-17 years with multiple sclerosis. Sequencing was carried out using blood. This chain connects TRBV29-1 to TRBJ2-1, with D uncertain. The CDR3, as DNA: TGCAGCGTCCAATACCATCTCTCCTACAATGAGCAGTTCTTC. This translates into CSVQYHLSYNEQFF.